This T cell receptor (beta chain) emerged from a study of graft-versus-host responses after intestinal transplantation. In its sample, this clone was seen a few times. Its antigen is as yet unknown. Notes on the study in general: An association linked early post-transplant HvG declines with peak circulating GvH clone levels.

Clones were sequenced by immunoSEQ multiplex PCR, and TCRdb holds only the in-frame ones, with some missing. Of 96,000 or so clones listed, roughly 92% are singletons. The TCR sequence derives from a human donor who received an intestinal transplant. This material consisted of unstimulated CD4+ T cells sorted from spleen or lymph node cells, taken before intestinal transplant.

This CDR3 reads CASSQALTGNTEAFF. As DNA, the CDR3 is TGTGCCAGCAGCCAAGCCCTAACGGGGAACACTGAAGCTTTCTTT. V gene TRBV14 combines with J gene TRBJ1-1; D ambiguous. The CDR3 sequence is 15 residues long. CDR1 is SGHDN, CDR2 FVKESK, per germline. Trimming took 1 base from V and 1 from J, leaving 10 bases between them.